The source of this TCR beta chain is a study of T cells in Graves' hyperthyroidism and ophthalmopathy. Across the study: Peripheral blood draws took place at initial diagnosis, ahead of any treatment. Study results and caveats: Blood also held most thyroid clonotypes expanded beyond 0.001. A model of 13 V-J features distinguished ophthalmopathy from stable hyperthyroidism.

The CDR3 regions of TCR beta were amplified from RNA transcripts. The TCR CDR3 was amplified in a first-round RT-PCR using the HTBI primer set. Each CDR3 protein is one row after TCRdb ran MiXCR on the multiplex PCR reads. The sample records a few hundred thousand distinct CDR3 sequences, approximately 14% being singletons. This clonotype was picked up many times. What it binds is not known. Blood was obtained at the first hyperthyroidism diagnosis, which preceded any ophthalmopathy symptoms. V was trimmed by 1 base and J by 6 bases, leaving 13 bases between them. In germline, CDR1 is SGHDT, CDR2 YYEEEE. The CDR3 totals 14 residues.

The sample taken for sequencing was blood. The chain links TRBV5-6 to TRBJ1-2; D remains unclear. The clonotype was recovered from a woman between 18 and 29 years old with Graves' hyperthyroidism that later progressed to Graves' ophthalmopathy. For the CDR3, the DNA is TGTGCCAGCAGCTTGAAAGGGTATGTGGATGGCTACACCTTC. Translating gives CASSLKGYVDGYTF.